Below are 20 T cell receptor beta chains sequenced from a single sample in a study of early T cells in non-severe SARS-CoV-2 infection. TCRdb processed the 5' RACE reads anew with MiXCR; each CDR3 protein has one entry. The data hold tens of thousands of distinct CDR3 sequences, with about a tenth observed a single time. Sequencing input: whole blood. These receptors were collected from an adult who was a healthcare worker with PCR-confirmed SARS-CoV-2 infection or an uninfected control (not recorded which).

This clonotype was seen at least ten times. The chain is built from TRBV28 and TRBJ1-2; D unclear. V shed 5 bases and J shed 4 bases, with 14 bases lying between them. In germline, CDR1 is MDHEN, CDR2 SYDVKM. The CDR3 consists of 14 residues. CDR3 bases: TGTGCCAGCAGTCCCAATGGGCGGACCTATGGCTACACCTTC. Protein product: CASSPNGRTYGYTF.

The chain links TRBV4-1 to TRBJ2-2; no definite D call. V lost 1 base and J lost 3, with 9 bases in between. The CDR3 is made up of 15 amino acids. CDR1 and CDR2 from the germline V gene are MGHRA and YSYEKL. The CDR3 coding sequence is TGCGCCAGCAGCCAAGGTCCACAGTACACCGGGGAGCTGTTTTTT. Protein: CASSQGPQYTGELFF.

This clonotype was seen a few times. The V call is TRBV12-3 or TRBV12-4, the J call TRBJ2-1; TRBD1 aligns across 8 bases. The CDR3 has 16 residues. The V segment lost 5 bases and the J segment 0 bases; nucleotides outside the gene matches: 6. As DNA, the CDR3 is TGTGCCAGCAGTGGGGGGACAGGAGCCTCCTACAATGAGCAGTTCTTC. It encodes CASSGGTGASYNEQFF.

This clonotype came up many times. The CDR3 sequence: CASSLWGRGPDTQYF. Here the CDR3 DNA reads TGTGCCAGCAGCTTATGGGGCAGGGGACCAGATACGCAGTATTTT. V is TRBV11-2 and J is TRBJ2-3; D is perhaps TRBD1 (6 bases). V lost 2 bases and J 4 bases, leaving 13 bases between the germline ends. CDR3 length equals 15 residues. The germline CDR1 and CDR2 sequences are SGHAT and FQNNGV. Full variable domain (remainder filled in from reference TRBV11-2 and TRBJ2-3): EAGVAQSPRYKIIEKRQSVAFWCNPISGHATLYWYQQILGQGPKLLIQFQNNGVVDDSQLPKDRFSAERLKGVDSTLKIQPAKLEDSAVYLCASSLWGRGPDTQYFGPGTRLTVL.

The chain employs TRBV4-1 and TRBJ2-7, with 13 bases fitting TRBD2. This CDR3 is 16 amino acids long. Germline V CDR1 and CDR2: MGHRA, YSYEKL. V dropped 3 bases and J dropped 7; count of bases not matched to a gene: 9. For the CDR3, the DNA is TGCGCCAGCAGCCACCGAACTAGCGGGAGGGCCAGGGAGCAGTACTTC. Translating gives CASSHRTSGRAREQYF.

This clonotype occurred a few times. The genes are TRBV7-2 and TRBJ2-4; the D gene could be TRBD1 or TRBD2 (5 bases each). Germline V lookup: CDR1 SGHTA, CDR2 FQGNSA. Trimming pared 2 bases from V and 5 bases from J, leaving 10 bases between. The CDR3 consists of 14 residues. CDR3 protein: CASSLSQGQNIQYF. CDR3 sequence (DNA): TGTGCCAGCAGCTTAAGTCAGGGACAAAACATTCAGTACTTC.

This clonotype showed up many times. The chain uses TRBV7-6 and TRBJ2-1; D might be TRBD2 (5 bases). V lost 6 bases and J 4 bases, leaving 10 bases between the germline ends. CDR1 is SGHVS, CDR2 FNYEAQ, per germline. CDR3 length: 13 residues. The CDR3, as DNA: TGTGCCAGCAGTTGGACTGGATACAATGAGCAGTTCTTC. Translating gives CASSWTGYNEQFF. The full variable domain, rest sourced from reference TRBV7-6 and TRBJ2-1, is GAGVSQSPRYKVTKRGQDVALRCDPISGHVSLYWYRQALGQGPEFLTYFNYEAQQDKSGLPNDRFSAERPEGSISTLTIQRTEQRDSAMYRCASSWTGYNEQFFGPGTRLTVL.

This clonotype was detected ten times or more. The chain recombines TRBV28 with TRBJ2-7; 8 nucleotides agree with TRBD2. After removal of 9 bases from V and 2 bases from J, the junction contained 3 bases not matched to a gene. Germline lookup yields CDR1 MDHEN and CDR2 SYDVKM. The CDR3 length is 12 residues. CDR3 sequence reads: CASVAGTYEQYF. The CDR3, as DNA: TGTGCCAGTGTAGCGGGGACCTACGAGCAGTACTTC.

This clonotype has just a few counts. This may stem from a read error, because a much larger clone lies one nucleotide away. The rearrangement links TRBV7-9 to TRBJ2-7; 7 nucleotides match TRBD2. CDR3 length: 17 amino acids. Germline V gene data show CDR1 as SEHNR and CDR2 as FQNEAQ (reference sequence). With 1 base clipped from V and 2 bases from J, the junction kept 11 bases outside the gene matches. This CDR3 reads CASSLDYGEGGAYEQYF. Written as DNA, the CDR3 is TGTGCCAGCAGCTTAGATTATGGGGAGGGAGGTGCCTACGAGCAGTACTTC.

This clonotype came up many times. The V call is TRBV28, the J call TRBJ2-7; a possible D gene is TRBD1 (6 bases). V lost 5 bases to trimming and J lost 6 bases, with 14 bases between them. Germline CDR1 reads MDHEN; CDR2 reads SYDVKM. CDR3 length equals 13 residues. The CDR3 coding sequence is TGTGCCAGCAGTCCAGGGGTCGAGGGCGAGCAGTACTTC. This gives the protein CASSPGVEGEQYF.

This clonotype appeared many times. The chain joins TRBV4-1 to TRBJ2-2; D ambiguous. The CDR3 extends over 12 amino acids. Trimming pared 5 bases from V and 2 bases from J, leaving 3 bases between. The V gene's germline CDR1 is MGHRA and CDR2 YSYEKL. CDR3 sequence: CASSYNTGELFF. The CDR3 DNA sequence: TGCGCCAGCAGCTATAACACCGGGGAGCTGTTTTTT.

In this sample, this clonotype turned up a few times. This chain joins TRBV6-1 and TRBJ1-4; TRBD1 aligns across 7 bases. The CDR3 covers 14 residues. V was clipped by 6 bases and J by 5 bases; unmatched bases: 6. CDR1 and CDR2 from the germline V gene are MNHNS and SASEGT. The CDR3 sequence is CASRGTAFNEKLFF. The DNA for the CDR3 is TGTGCCAGCAGAGGGACAGCTTTCAATGAAAAACTGTTTTTT.

This clonotype appeared many times. The CDR3 bases are TGTGCCACCAAAACAGGGGTCCTTAACACTGAAGCTTTCTTT. This sequence encodes CATKTGVLNTEAFF. The V gene is TRBV6-6, the J gene TRBJ1-1; 7 positions match TRBD1. The length of the CDR3 is 14 residues. Trimming removed 10 bases from V and 2 bases from J; junction bases left unmatched: 10. CDR1 and CDR2 from the germline V gene are MNHNY and SVGAGI (reference sequence).

This clonotype was found many times. The DNA for the CDR3 is TGTGCCAGCAGCTTAGTTCTCAATGAGCAGTTCTTC. Translation gives CASSLVLNEQFF. This chain connects TRBV11-2 to TRBJ2-1; the D is unclear. CDR3 length equals 12 residues. Germline loops: CDR1 SGHAT, CDR2 FQNNGV. V was clipped by 1 base and J by 6 bases, with 4 bases between them.

This clonotype appeared a few times. CDR3 bases: TGCAGTGCTCGACGTCCGGGACTAGCGGTTAGCTCCTACGAGCAGTACTTC. Protein product: CSARRPGLAVSSYEQYF. The chain employs TRBV20-1 and TRBJ2-7; TRBD2 aligns across 11 bases. CDR1 is DFQATT, CDR2 SNEGSKA, per germline (reference sequence). The CDR3 is made up of 17 amino acids. J lost 0 bases, V lost 5 bases, and 12 bases had no gene match.

This clonotype has at least ten counts. The chain carries TRBV7-9 and TRBJ2-6, with a tentative D call TRBD2 (5 bases). The length of the CDR3 is 18 residues. Germline loops: CDR1 SEHNR, CDR2 FQNEAQ (reference sequence). Trimming stripped 1 base from V and 4 bases from J, with 17 bases between. The CDR3 here is CASSLDWGALPGANVLTF. CDR3 nucleotide sequence: TGTGCCAGCAGCTTAGACTGGGGAGCTCTCCCCGGGGCCAACGTCCTGACTTTC.

The chain is built from TRBV11-2 and TRBJ2-2; 7 bases are a match to TRBD1. This CDR3 has 14 amino acids. Germline lookup yields CDR1 SGHAT and CDR2 FQNNGV. Unmatched junction bases numbered 4, after V lost 4 bases and J lost 5 bases. The CDR3: CASSSLQGTGELFF. The CDR3 nucleotides read TGTGCCAGCAGCTCCCTACAGGGGACCGGGGAGCTGTTTTTT.

This clonotype has a handful of counts. The rearrangement joins TRBV5-1 to TRBJ2-1; 9 bases line up with TRBD2. Germline-derived CDR1 and CDR2 are SGHRS and YFSETQ. CDR3 length: 15 residues. The V and J ends lost 5 bases and 6 bases, in that order; junction bases with no gene match: 9. For the CDR3, the DNA is TGCGCCAGCAGGGAGGATAGCGGGAGCTCCAATGAGCAGTTCTTC. This codes for CASREDSGSSNEQFF.

The chain recombines TRBV20-1 with TRBJ2-2, with D uncertain. The CDR3 extends over 12 amino acids. CDR1 is DFQATT and CDR2 is SNEGSKA in the germline V gene (reference sequence). Trimming pared 3 bases from V and 4 bases from J, leaving 6 bases between. CDR3 in amino acids: CSASVPTGELFF. The CDR3 nucleotides read TGCAGTGCTAGTGTCCCCACCGGGGAGCTGTTTTTT.

This clonotype occurred many times. J is TRBJ2-3 and V is TRBV11-2; 7 bases fit TRBD2. The CDR3 is made up of 15 amino acids. Germline V gene data show CDR1 as SGHAT and CDR2 as FQNNGV. Unmatched junction bases numbered 12, after V lost 6 bases and J lost 6 bases. The CDR3, as DNA: TGTGCCAGCAGGAAAATAGCGGGCCCGGGGGATACGCAGTATTTT. It yields the protein CASRKIAGPGDTQYF. Based on the CDR3 plus reference TRBV11-2 and TRBJ2-3, the full variable domain is EAGVAQSPRYKIIEKRQSVAFWCNPISGHATLYWYQQILGQGPKLLIQFQNNGVVDDSQLPKDRFSAERLKGVDSTLKIQPAKLEDSAVYLCASRKIAGPGDTQYFGPGTRLTVL.